The source of this T cell receptor (beta chain) is a study of blood T cell repertoires in COVID-19. Either two negative PCRs, clearance, or symptom resolution qualified Cohort 3 donors as recovered. J lost 5 bases, V lost 3 bases, and 5 bases had no gene match. Germline V CDR1 and CDR2: MNHEY, SVGEGT. The CDR3 loop spans 16 amino acids. In the study's own analysis: Reference gene primer amplification in the assay estimated nucleated cell counts. Using immunoSEQ multiplex PCR, the repertoire was profiled, and TCRdb retains in-frame clones only, with some absent. V, J and clone size derive from that table, while D and trimming were established from the DNA sequence. There are under 300,000 clones in the sample; 86% occur only once, and 15% to 19% lies in the top ten.

The sequencing input was PBMCs or T cells enriched from blood (not recorded which). J is TRBJ2-5 and V is TRBV6-2 or TRBV6-3, with 14 bases aligning to TRBD2. This receptor was obtained from a young man who had recovered from COVID-19. The CDR3 is CASSYGTSGSTETQYF. CDR3 in DNA: TGTGCCAGCAGTTATGGGACTAGCGGGAGTACGGAGACCCAGTACTTC.